This is a list of T cell receptor beta chains from one sample in a study of T-cell memory formation after mild COVID-19. One entry per CDR3 protein results from TCRdb running MiXCR on the 5' RACE reads. The sample contains a few hundred thousand distinct CDR3 sequences, less than 25% of which appear only once. Sequenced sample: PBMCs or a T cell subset sorted from them (not recorded which). These receptors came from an adult woman who had mild COVID-19 (a few samples of this study predate the infection). Cell type and time point are not known. Both conserved end residues are part of each CDR3. Fields, in order: D gene, clone size, J gene, V gene, CDR3 protein, CDR3 DNA. A D gene is named only where the DNA matches it firmly. Rows may omit the clone size; those that give it use once, few, many or a size class.

d_call: TRBD1; clone_size: -; j_call: TRBJ1-1; v_call: TRBV11-3; cdr3_aa: CASSRDRTKNTEAFF; cdr3_nt: TGTGCCAGCAGCCGGGACAGGACGAAGAACACTGAAGCTTTCTTT
d_call: TRBD1; clone_size: few; j_call: TRBJ1-1; v_call: TRBV7-2; cdr3_aa: CASSRDRVGPGDTEAFF; cdr3_nt: TGTGCCAGCAGTCGCGACAGGGTAGGACCGGGAGACACTGAAGCTTTCTTT
d_call: TRBD2; clone_size: many; j_call: TRBJ2-1; v_call: TRBV24-1; cdr3_aa: CATQIAGSYNEQFF; cdr3_nt: TGTGCCACCCAAATAGCGGGATCCTACAATGAGCAGTTCTTC
d_call: TRBD1; clone_size: few; j_call: TRBJ2-3; v_call: TRBV12-3/TRBV12-4; cdr3_aa: CASSVRQGSDTQYF; cdr3_nt: TGTGCCAGCAGTGTTCGACAGGGGTCAGATACGCAGTATTTT
d_call: -; clone_size: few; j_call: TRBJ2-3; v_call: TRBV5-1; cdr3_aa: CASSSIQSDTQYF; cdr3_nt: TGCGCCAGCAGCTCCATACAGTCAGATACGCAGTATTTT
d_call: TRBD1; clone_size: -; j_call: TRBJ1-1; v_call: TRBV4-1; cdr3_aa: CASSVLPGQAVEAFF; cdr3_nt: TGCGCCAGCAGCGTCCTCCCGGGACAGGCGGTTGAAGCTTTCTTT
d_call: -; clone_size: many; j_call: TRBJ1-2; v_call: TRBV5-5; cdr3_aa: CASSLDRDGYTF; cdr3_nt: TGTGCCAGCAGCTTGGACAGGGACGGCTACACCTTC
d_call: -; clone_size: few; j_call: TRBJ2-3; v_call: TRBV7-9; cdr3_aa: CASSTLTDTQYF; cdr3_nt: TGTGCCAGCAGCACCCTCACAGATACGCAGTATTTT
d_call: TRBD1; clone_size: few; j_call: TRBJ2-5; v_call: TRBV24-1; cdr3_aa: CATRSPDRGPQETQYF; cdr3_nt: TGTGCCACCAGAAGCCCCGACAGGGGCCCGCAAGAGACCCAGTACTTC
d_call: TRBD2; clone_size: few; j_call: TRBJ2-1; v_call: TRBV6-4; cdr3_aa: CASSASGSGYNEQFF; cdr3_nt: TGTGCCAGCAGTGCCAGCGGGAGTGGGTACAATGAGCAGTTCTTC